The 4 T cell receptor beta chains reported below all come from one sample, sequenced in a study of T cell responses to AZD1222 COVID-19 vaccine. Measured with immunoSEQ multiplex PCR; TCRdb has only the in-frame clones, and not every one. The sample lists 95,000 to 150,000 clones; about 90% were seen once. The source material was peripheral blood, sampled on day 0 of AZD1222 vaccination. Receptors were obtained from an adult in good health.

V usage is TRBV5-1 and J usage is TRBJ2-1; tentatively, D is TRBD1 (6 bases). Germline V gives CDR1 SGHRS, CDR2 YFSETQ. The CDR3 consists of 13 residues. V lost 3 bases to trimming and J lost 6 bases, with 10 bases between them. In DNA form, the CDR3 reads TGCGCCAGCAGCTCCACAGGGTCCAATGAGCAGTTCTTC. It yields the protein CASSSTGSNEQFF.

V gene TRBV7-8 combines with J gene TRBJ1-5, with D perhaps matching TRBD1 (5 bases). CDR3 size: 16 residues. Germline V CDR1 and CDR2: SGHVS, FQNEAQ. V lost 1 base and J 7 bases, leaving 17 bases between the germline ends. In DNA, the CDR3 is TGTGCCAGCAGCTTAGAGGGGCAAGCGGTAAAACAGCCCCAGCATTTT. Its translation: CASSLEGQAVKQPQHF.

J is TRBJ2-1 and V is TRBV5-1; 8 positions match TRBD2. Germline V gene data show CDR1 as SGHRS and CDR2 as YFSETQ. CDR3 length: 14 amino acids. Trimming removed 4 bases from V and 7 bases from J; junction bases left unmatched: 7. Here the CDR3 reads CASSNGRAGNEQFF. The DNA of the CDR3 is TGCGCCAGCAGCAACGGGAGGGCAGGAAATGAGCAGTTCTTC.

This clone was seen once. V and J are TRBV6-6 and TRBJ2-7; D call uncertain. Germline CDR1 reads MNHNY; CDR2 reads SVGAGI (reference sequence). This CDR3 has 15 amino acids. Trimming pared 4 bases from V and 4 bases from J, leaving 17 bases between. CDR3 protein: CASSFDTPVGYEQYF. The CDR3 nucleotides are TGTGCCAGCAGTTTCGACACTCCGGTCGGGTACGAGCAGTACTTC.